The source of this T cell receptor beta chain is a study of blood T cell repertoires in COVID-19. The germline V gene has CDR1 MGHRA and CDR2 YSYEKL. The V end lost 1 base, the J end lost 6 bases, and 15 bases lay between the germline ends. The CDR3 covers 16 residues. In the original analysis: Reference gene primer amplification gave nucleated cell count estimates. The method was immunoSEQ multiplex PCR; TCRdb's version includes in-frame clones alone and lacks a portion of them. D and trimming come from the DNA, and the V and J calls and clone size come from that table. The sample lists approximately 70,000 clones, nearly 90% occurring once.

Material: peripheral blood. The chain combines TRBV4-1 with TRBJ2-2; D perhaps matches TRBD1 (7 bases). This TCR was recovered from a woman aged 45-65 years with COVID-19, enrolled during active disease. The CDR3 DNA reads as TGCGCCAGCAGCCAAGTCAGGCAGGGGGGTGCCGGGGAGCTGTTTTTT. Translated: CASSQVRQGGAGELFF.